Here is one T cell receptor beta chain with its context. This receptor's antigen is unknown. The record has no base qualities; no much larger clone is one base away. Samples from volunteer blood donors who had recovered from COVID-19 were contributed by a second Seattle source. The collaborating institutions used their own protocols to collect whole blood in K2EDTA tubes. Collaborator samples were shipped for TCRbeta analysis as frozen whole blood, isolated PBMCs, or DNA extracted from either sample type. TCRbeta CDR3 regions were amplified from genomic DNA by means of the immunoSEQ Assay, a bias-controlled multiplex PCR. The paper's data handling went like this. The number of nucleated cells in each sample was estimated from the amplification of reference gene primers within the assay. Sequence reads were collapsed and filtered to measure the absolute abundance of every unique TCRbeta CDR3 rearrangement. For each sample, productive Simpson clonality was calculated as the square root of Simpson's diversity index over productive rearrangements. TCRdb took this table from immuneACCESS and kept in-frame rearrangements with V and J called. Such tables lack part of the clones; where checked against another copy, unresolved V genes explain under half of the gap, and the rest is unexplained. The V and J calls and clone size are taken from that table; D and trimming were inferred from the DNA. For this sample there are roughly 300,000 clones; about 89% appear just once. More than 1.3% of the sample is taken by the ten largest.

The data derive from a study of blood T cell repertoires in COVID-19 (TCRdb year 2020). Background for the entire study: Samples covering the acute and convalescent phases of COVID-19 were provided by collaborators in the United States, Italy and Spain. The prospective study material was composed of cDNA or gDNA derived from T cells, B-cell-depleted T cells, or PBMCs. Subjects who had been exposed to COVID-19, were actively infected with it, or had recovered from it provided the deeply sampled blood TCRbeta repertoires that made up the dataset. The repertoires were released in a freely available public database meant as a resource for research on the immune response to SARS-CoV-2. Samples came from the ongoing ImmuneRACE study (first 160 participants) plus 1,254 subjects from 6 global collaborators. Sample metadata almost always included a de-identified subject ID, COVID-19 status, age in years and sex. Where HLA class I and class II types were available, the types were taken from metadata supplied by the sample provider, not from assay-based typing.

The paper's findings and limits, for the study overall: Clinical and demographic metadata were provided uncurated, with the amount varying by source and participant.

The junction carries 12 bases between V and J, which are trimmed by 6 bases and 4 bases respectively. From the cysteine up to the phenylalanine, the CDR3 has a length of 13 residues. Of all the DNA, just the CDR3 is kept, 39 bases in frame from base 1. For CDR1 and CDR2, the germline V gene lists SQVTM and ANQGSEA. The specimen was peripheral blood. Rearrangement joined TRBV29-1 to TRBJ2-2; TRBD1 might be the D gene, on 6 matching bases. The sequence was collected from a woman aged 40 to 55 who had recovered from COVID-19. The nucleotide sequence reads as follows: TGCAGCGTACAGGGAAGGGTCACCGGGGAGCTGTTTTTT. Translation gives CSVQGRVTGELFF.